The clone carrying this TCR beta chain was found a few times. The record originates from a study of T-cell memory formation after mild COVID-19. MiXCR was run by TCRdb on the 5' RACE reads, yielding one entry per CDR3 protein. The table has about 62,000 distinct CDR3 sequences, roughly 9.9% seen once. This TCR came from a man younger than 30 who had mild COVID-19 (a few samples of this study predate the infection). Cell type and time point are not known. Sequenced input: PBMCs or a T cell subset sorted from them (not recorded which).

The DNA for the CDR3 is TGTGCCAGCAGCGAACAAGGCCGGGGGCCTTTCTATGGCTACACCTTC. It specifies CASSEQGRGPFYGYTF. The rearrangement joins TRBV9 to TRBJ1-2; possibly TRBD1 for D (6 bases). The germline V and J ends were trimmed by 3 bases and 4 bases, with 19 bases remaining between them. The CDR3 consists of 16 residues. The germline gives CDR1 SGDLS, CDR2 YYNGEE.